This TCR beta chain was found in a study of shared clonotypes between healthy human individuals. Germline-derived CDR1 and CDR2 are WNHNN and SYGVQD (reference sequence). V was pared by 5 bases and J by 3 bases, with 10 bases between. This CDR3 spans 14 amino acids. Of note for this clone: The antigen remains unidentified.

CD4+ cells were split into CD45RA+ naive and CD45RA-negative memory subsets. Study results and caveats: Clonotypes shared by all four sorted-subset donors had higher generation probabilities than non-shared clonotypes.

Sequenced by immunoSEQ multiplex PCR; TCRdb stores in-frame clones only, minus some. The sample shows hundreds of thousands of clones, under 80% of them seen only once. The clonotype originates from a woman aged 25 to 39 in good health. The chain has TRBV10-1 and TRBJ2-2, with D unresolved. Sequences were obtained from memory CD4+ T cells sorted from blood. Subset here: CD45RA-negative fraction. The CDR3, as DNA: TGCGCCAGCAGTTCGTCATGGGACACCGGGGAGCTGTTTTTT. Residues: CASSSSWDTGELFF.